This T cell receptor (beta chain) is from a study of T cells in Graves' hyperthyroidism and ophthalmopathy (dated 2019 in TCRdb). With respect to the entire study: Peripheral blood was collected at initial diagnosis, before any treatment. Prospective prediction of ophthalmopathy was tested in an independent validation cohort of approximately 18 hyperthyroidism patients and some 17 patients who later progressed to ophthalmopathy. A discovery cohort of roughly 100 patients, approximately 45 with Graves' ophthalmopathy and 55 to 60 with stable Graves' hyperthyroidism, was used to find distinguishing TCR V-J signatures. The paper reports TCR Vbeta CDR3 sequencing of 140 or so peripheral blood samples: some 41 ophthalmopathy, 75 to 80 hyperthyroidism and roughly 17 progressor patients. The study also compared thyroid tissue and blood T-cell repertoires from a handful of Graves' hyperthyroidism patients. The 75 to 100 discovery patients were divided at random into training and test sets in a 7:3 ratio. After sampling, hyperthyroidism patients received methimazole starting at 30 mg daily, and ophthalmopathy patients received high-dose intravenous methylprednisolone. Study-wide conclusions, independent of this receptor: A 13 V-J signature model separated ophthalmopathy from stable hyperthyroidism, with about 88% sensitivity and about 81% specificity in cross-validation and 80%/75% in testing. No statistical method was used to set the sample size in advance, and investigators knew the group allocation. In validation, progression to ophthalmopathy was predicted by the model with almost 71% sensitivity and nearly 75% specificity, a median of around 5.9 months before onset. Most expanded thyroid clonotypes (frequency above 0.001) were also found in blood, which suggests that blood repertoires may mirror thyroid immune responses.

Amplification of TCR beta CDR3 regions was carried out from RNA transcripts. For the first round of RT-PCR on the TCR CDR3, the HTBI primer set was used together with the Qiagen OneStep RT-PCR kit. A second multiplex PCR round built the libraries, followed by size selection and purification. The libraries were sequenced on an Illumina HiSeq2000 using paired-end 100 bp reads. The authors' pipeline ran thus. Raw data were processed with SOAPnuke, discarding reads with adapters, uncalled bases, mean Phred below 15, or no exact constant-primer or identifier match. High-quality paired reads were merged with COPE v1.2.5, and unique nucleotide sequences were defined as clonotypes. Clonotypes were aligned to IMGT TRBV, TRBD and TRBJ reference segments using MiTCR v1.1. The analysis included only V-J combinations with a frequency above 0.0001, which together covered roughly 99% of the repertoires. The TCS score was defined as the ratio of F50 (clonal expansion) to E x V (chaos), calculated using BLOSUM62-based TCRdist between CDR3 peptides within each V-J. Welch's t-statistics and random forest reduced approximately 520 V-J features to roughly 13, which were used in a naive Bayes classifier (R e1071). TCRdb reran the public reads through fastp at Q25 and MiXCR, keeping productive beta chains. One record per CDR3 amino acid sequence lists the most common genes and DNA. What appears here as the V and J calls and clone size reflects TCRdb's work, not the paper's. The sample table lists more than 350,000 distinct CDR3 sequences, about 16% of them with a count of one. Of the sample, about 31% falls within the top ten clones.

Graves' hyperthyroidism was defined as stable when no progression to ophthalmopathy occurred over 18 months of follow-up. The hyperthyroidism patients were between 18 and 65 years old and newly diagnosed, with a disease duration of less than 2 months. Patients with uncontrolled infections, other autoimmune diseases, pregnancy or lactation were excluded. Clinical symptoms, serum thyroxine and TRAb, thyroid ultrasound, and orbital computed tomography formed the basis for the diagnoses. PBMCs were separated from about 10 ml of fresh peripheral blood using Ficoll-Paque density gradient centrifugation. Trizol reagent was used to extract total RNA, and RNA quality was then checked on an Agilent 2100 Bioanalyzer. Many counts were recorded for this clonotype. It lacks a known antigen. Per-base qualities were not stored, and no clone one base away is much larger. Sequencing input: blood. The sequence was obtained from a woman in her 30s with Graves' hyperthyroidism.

The CDR3 sequence is CASGEQGSYGYTF. The nucleotide sequence reads TGTGCTAGTGGAGAACAGGGTAGTTATGGCTACACCTTC. Recombination joined TRBV12-5 with TRBJ1-2, with TRBD1 as a weak D call on 6 bases. CDR1 and CDR2 (LGHNT, FRNRAP) derive from the germline V gene. From the cysteine up to the phenylalanine, the CDR3 has a length of 13 residues. Only CDR3 DNA is held: 39 bases, read in frame from base 1. V is shortened by 6 bases, J by 5 bases, and the region joining them spans 13 bases.